Listed here is a single TCR beta chain. The sample comes from a study of neurological immune-mediated disorders. CDR3 length: 14 residues. From germline, CDR1 is SGHKS and CDR2 YYEKEE (reference sequence). V dropped 0 bases and J dropped 5 bases, with 12 bases sitting between them. Sequencing runs each generated in excess of 180 million TCR-beta sequences derived from 15-18 subjects. Each CDR3 protein is one row after TCRdb ran MiXCR on the 5' RACE reads. This table has under 35,000 distinct CDR3 sequences, approximately 22% appearing once. The sorted-subset TCR libraries were prepared using about 1 million CD4+ or CD8+ T cells as the starting material.

This chain links TRBV5-5 with TRBJ2-7; no clear D gene. The sample was CD4+ T cells from blood. The origin of this receptor is a man between 50 and 59 years old with HTLV-1-associated myelopathy (HAM/TSP). The CDR3 sequence: CASSLGLTVDEQYF. The CDR3, as DNA: TGTGCCAGCAGCTTGGGCCTGACGGTCGACGAGCAGTACTTC.